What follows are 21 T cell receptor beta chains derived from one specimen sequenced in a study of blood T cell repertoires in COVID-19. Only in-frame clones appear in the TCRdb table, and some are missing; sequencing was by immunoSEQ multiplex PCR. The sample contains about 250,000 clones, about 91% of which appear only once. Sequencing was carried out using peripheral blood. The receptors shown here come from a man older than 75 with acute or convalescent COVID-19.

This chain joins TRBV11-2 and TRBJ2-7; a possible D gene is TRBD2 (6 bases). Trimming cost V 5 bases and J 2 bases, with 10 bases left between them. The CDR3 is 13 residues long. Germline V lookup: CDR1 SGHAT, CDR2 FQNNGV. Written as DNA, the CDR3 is TGTGCCAGCAGCACCCGCGGGGCCTACGAGCAGTACTTC. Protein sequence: CASSTRGAYEQYF.

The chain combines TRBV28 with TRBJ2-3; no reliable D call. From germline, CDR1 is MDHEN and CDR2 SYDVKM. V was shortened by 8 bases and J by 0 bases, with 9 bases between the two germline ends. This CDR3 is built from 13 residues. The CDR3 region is CASFETSTDTQYF. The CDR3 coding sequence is TGTGCCAGCTTTGAGACTAGCACAGATACGCAGTATTTT.

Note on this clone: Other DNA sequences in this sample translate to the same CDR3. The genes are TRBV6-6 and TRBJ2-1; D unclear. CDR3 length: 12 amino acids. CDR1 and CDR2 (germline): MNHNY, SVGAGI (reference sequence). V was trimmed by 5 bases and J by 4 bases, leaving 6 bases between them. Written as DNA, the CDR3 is TGTGCCAGCAGTCGACCTTACAATGAGCAGTTCTTC. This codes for CASSRPYNEQFF.

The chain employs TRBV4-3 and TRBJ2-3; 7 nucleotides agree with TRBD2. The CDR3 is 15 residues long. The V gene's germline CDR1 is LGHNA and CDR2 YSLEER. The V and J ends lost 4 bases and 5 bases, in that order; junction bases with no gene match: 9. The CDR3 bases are TGCGCCAGCAGCCTCCAATACGGGGGGATAGATACGCAGTATTTT. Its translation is CASSLQYGGIDTQYF.

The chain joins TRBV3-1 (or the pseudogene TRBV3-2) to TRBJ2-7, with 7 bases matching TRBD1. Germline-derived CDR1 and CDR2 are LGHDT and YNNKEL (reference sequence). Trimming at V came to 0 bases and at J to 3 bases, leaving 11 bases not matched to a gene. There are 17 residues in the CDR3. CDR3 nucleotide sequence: TGTGCCAGCAGCCAAGAACCCTCAGGGGGTCTAAACTACGAGCAGTACTTC. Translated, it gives CASSQEPSGGLNYEQYF.

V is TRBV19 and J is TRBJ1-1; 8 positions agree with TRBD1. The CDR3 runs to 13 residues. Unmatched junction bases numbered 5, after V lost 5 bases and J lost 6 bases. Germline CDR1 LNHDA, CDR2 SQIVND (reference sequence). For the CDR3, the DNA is TGTGCCAGTAGTTGGCGACAGGGGTCTGAAGCTTTCTTT. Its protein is CASSWRQGSEAFF. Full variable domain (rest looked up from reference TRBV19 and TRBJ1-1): DGGITQSPKYLFRKEGQNVTLSCEQNLNHDAMYWYRQDPGQGLRLIYYSQIVNDFQKGDIAEGYSVSREKKESFPLTVTSAQKNPTAFYLCASSWRQGSEAFFGQGTRLTVV.

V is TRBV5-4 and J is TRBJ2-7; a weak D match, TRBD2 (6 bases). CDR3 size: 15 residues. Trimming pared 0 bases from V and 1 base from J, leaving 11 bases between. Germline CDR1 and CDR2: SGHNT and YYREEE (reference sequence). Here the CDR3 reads CASSLGGARSYEQYF. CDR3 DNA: TGTGCCAGCAGCTTGGGCGGGGCAAGATCCTACGAGCAGTACTTC.

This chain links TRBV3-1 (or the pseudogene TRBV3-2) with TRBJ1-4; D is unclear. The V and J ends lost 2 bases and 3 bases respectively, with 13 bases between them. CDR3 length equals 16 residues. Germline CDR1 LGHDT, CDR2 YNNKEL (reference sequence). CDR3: CASSQNLGHPNEKLFF. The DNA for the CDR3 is TGTGCCAGCAGCCAAAATCTAGGCCATCCTAATGAAAAACTGTTTTTT.

CDR3 loop: CASSWEGRSGYTF. In DNA form, the CDR3 reads TGTGCCAGCAGCTGGGAGGGACGAAGCGGCTACACCTTC. The chain carries TRBV7-9 and TRBJ1-2, with D perhaps matching TRBD1 (5 bases). The CDR3 is made up of 13 amino acids. Germline CDR1 SEHNR, CDR2 FQNEAQ (reference sequence). V shed 4 bases and J shed 8 bases, with 14 bases lying between them.

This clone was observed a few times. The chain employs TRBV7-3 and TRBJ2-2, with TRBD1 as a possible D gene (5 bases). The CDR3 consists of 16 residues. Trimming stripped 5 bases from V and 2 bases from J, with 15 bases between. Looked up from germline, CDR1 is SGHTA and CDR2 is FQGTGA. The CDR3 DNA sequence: TGTGCCAGCAGCCCCCAGGGTAGCTATAACACCGGGGAGCTGTTTTTT. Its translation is CASSPQGSYNTGELFF.

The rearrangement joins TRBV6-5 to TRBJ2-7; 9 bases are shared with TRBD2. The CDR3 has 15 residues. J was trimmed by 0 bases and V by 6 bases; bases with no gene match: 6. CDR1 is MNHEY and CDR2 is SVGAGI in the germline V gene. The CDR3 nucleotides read TGTGCCAGCAGCAGCAGCGGGGGGAACTCCTACGAGCAGTACTTC. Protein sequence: CASSSSGGNSYEQYF.

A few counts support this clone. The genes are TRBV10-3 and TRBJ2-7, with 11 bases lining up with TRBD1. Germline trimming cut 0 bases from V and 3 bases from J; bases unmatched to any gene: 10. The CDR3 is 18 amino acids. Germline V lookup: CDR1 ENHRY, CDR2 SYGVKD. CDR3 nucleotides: TGTGCCATCAGTGAGTCGGCCGGACAGGGGGCATCTCTCTACGAGCAGTACTTC. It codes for CAISESAGQGASLYEQYF.

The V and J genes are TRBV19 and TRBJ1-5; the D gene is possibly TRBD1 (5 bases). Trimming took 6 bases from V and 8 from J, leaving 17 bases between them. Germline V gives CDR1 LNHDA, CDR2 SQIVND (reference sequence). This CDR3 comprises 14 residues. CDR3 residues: CASRKGLEVEPQHF. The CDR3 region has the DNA TGTGCCAGTAGAAAGGGACTCGAAGTTGAGCCCCAGCATTTT. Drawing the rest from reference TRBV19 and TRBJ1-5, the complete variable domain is DGGITQSPKYLFRKEGQNVTLSCEQNLNHDAMYWYRQDPGQGLRLIYYSQIVNDFQKGDIAEGYSVSREKKESFPLTVTSAQKNPTAFYLCASRKGLEVEPQHFGDGTRLSIL.

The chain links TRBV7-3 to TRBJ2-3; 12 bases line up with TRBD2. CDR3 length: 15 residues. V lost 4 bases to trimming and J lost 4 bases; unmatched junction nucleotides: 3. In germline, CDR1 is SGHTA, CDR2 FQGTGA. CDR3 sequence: CASSSLAGGADTQYF. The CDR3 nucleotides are TGTGCCAGCAGCTCGCTAGCGGGAGGGGCAGATACGCAGTATTTT.

CDR3 loop: CASSLSGQGYSGGNTIYF. The CDR3 DNA follows: TGTGCCAGCAGCTTGTCGGGACAGGGATACTCTGGAGGAAACACCATATATTTT. This chain joins TRBV7-9 and TRBJ1-3, with TRBD1 identical over 9 bases. V shed 3 bases and J 4 bases; nucleotides not matched to a gene: 13. Germline CDR1 reads SEHNR; CDR2 reads FQNEAQ (reference sequence). This CDR3 is 18 amino acids long.

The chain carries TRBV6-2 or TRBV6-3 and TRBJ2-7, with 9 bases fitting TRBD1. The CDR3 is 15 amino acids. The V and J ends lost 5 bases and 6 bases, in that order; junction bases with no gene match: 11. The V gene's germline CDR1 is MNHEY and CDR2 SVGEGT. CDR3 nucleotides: TGTGCCAGCAGTATAACGGGACAGGGAACTGGCGAGCAGTACTTC. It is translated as CASSITGQGTGEQYF.

The CDR3 region has the DNA TGTGCCACCAGTGAAGTAGCCACCGGGACAGGGGGCAAAGAGCAGTTCTTC. Encoded protein: CATSEVATGTGGKEQFF. This chain connects TRBV24-1 to TRBJ2-1, with 12 bases identical to TRBD1. CDR3 size: 17 residues. J was trimmed by 10 bases and V by 4 bases; bases with no gene match: 13. Germline CDR1 and CDR2: KGHDR and SFDVKD.

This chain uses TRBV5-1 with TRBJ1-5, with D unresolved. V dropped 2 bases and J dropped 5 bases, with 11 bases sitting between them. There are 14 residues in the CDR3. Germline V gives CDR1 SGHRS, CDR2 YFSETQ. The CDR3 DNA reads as TGCGCCAGCAGCTTCTCGACGGGAGATCAGCCCCAGCATTTT. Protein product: CASSFSTGDQPQHF.

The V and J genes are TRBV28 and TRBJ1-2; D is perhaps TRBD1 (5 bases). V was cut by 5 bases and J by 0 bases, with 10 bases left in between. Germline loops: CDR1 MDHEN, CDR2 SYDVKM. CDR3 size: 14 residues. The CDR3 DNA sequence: TGTGCCAGCAGTAAGATGGGGCCTAACTATGGCTACACCTTC. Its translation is CASSKMGPNYGYTF.

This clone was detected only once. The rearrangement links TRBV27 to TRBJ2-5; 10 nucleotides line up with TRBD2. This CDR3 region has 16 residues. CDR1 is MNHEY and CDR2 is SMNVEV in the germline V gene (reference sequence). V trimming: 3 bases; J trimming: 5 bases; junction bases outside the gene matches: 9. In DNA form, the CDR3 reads TGTGCCAGCAGTTTGCAGCTAGCGGGAGAAATTGAGACCCAGTACTTC. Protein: CASSLQLAGEIETQYF.

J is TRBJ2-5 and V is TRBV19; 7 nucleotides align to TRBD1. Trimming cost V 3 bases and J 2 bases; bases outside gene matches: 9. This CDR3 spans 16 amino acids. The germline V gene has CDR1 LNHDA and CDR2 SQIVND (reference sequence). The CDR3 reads CASSIGTEGSQETQYF. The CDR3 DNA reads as TGTGCCAGTAGTATCGGGACAGAAGGGAGTCAAGAGACCCAGTACTTC.